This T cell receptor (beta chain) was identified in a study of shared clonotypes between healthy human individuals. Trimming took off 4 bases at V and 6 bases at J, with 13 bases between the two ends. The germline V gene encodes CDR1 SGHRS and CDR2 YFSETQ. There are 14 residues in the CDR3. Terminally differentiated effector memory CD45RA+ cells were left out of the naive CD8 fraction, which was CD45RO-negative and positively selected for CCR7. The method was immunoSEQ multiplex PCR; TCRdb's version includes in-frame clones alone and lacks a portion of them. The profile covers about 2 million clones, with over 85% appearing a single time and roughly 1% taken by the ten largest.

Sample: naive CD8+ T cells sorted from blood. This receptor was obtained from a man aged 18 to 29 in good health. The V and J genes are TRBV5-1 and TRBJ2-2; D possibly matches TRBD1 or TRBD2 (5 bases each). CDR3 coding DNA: TGCGCCAGCAGCCAGTTTAGGGACGCCGGGGAGCTGTTTTTT. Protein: CASSQFRDAGELFF.